This is a list of T cell receptor beta chains from one sample in a study of PD-L1 blockade in urothelial cancer. Sequencing used immunoSEQ multiplex PCR; TCRdb keeps in-frame clones, though not all of them. The sample lists approximately 110,000 clones; approximately 85% were seen once. The sample consisted of PBMCs, taken around atezolizumab (anti-PD-L1) treatment. Receptor source: a man over 45 with urothelial cancer. Both conserved end residues are part of each CDR3. A D gene is named only where the DNA matches it firmly.

d_call: NA
j_call: TRBJ1-1
v_call: TRBV14
cdr3_aa: CASSPVGGTEAFF
cdr3_nt: TGTGCCAGCAGCCCGGTCGGGGGCACTGAAGCTTTCTTT

d_call: NA
j_call: TRBJ1-5
v_call: TRBV5-5
cdr3_aa: CASSLMSGQGQPQHF
cdr3_nt: TGTGCCAGCAGCTTGATGTCTGGGCAGGGTCAGCCCCAGCATTTT

d_call: TRBD2
j_call: TRBJ2-7
v_call: TRBV7-9
cdr3_aa: CASSLVGSGRALRHEQYF
cdr3_nt: TGTGCCAGCAGCTTAGTTGGTAGCGGGAGGGCCCTGCGCCACGAGCAGTACTTC

d_call: TRBD2
j_call: TRBJ2-1
v_call: TRBV2
cdr3_aa: CASRALVAGGRGNEQFF
cdr3_nt: TGTGCCAGCAGAGCATTAGTAGCGGGAGGCCGGGGCAATGAGCAGTTCTTC

d_call: TRBD2
j_call: TRBJ2-7
v_call: TRBV18
cdr3_aa: CASGSSGRRDEQYF
cdr3_nt: TGTGCCAGCGGGTCTAGCGGGAGGAGGGACGAGCAGTACTTC

d_call: NA
j_call: TRBJ2-2
v_call: TRBV9
cdr3_aa: CATSGGNTGELFF
cdr3_nt: TGTGCCACCAGCGGCGGGAACACCGGGGAGCTGTTTTTT

d_call: NA
j_call: TRBJ2-1
v_call: TRBV7-2
cdr3_aa: CASSLNRGLFNEQFF
cdr3_nt: TGTGCCAGCAGCTTAAATAGGGGCCTTTTCAATGAGCAGTTCTTC

d_call: TRBD2
j_call: TRBJ2-7
v_call: TRBV30
cdr3_aa: CAWSVGLAGIYEQYF
cdr3_nt: TGTGCCTGGAGTGTGGGACTAGCGGGAATCTACGAGCAGTACTTC

d_call: NA
j_call: TRBJ1-6
v_call: TRBV6-5
cdr3_aa: CASSYKPGLPNSPLHF
cdr3_nt: TGTGCCAGCAGTTACAAACCAGGGTTACCTAATTCACCCCTCCACTTT

d_call: NA
j_call: TRBJ2-7
v_call: TRBV4-1
cdr3_aa: CASSQARGYEQYF
cdr3_nt: TGCGCCAGCAGCCAAGCTCGAGGTTATGAGCAGTACTTC

d_call: NA
j_call: TRBJ2-3
v_call: TRBV7-6
cdr3_aa: CASLSAGTDTQYF
cdr3_nt: TGTGCCAGCCTCTCGGCGGGCACAGATACGCAGTATTTT